This is a list of T cell receptor beta chains from one sample in a study of cytomegalovirus exposure and HLA in healthy donors. The data were produced by immunoSEQ multiplex PCR, yet TCRdb's version contains in-frame clones alone and is incomplete. This table has some 130,000 clones, roughly 75% appearing once. The specimen was PBMCs. All receptors derive from a man aged 25-45 years in good health. Each CDR3 is given without its conserved first and last residue. D genes are given only for firm matches.

>TRBV5-1|TRBD1|TRBJ1-4
ASSPGQGNEKLF
>TRBV11-1|-|TRBJ2-1
ASSRHNEQF
>TRBV15|-|TRBJ2-1
ATSRVENNEQF
>TRBV2|-|TRBJ2-7
ASSSPGSSYEQY
>TRBV19|-|TRBJ2-2
ASSLLLRTNTGELF
>TRBV2|TRBD2|TRBJ2-1
ASSIRLSGSSYNEQF
>TRBV7-8|-|TRBJ1-2
AIQDRPNYGYT
>TRBV28|TRBD1|TRBJ2-6
ASSLGQHSGANVLT
>TRBV20-1|TRBD1|TRBJ1-2
SARGVGGYT
>TRBV19|TRBD1|TRBJ2-2
ASSSPGQPTNTGELF
>TRBV11-2|-|TRBJ2-3
ASSLRLSTDTQY
>TRBV29-1|-|TRBJ2-2
SVPRNTGELF
>TRBV4-1|-|TRBJ2-7
ASSQGGQLEGSYEQY
>TRBV7-2|-|TRBJ1-3
ASSFGETGNTIY
>TRBV5-1|TRBD2|TRBJ2-1
ASSLASGGSLNEQF
>TRBV7-3|TRBD2|TRBJ2-1
ASSLLGTTNNEQF
>TRBV28|TRBD2|TRBJ2-1
ASSLHGTSGRALNEQF
>TRBV6-6|TRBD2|TRBJ2-7
ASGGRRLEQY
>TRBV18|TRBD2|TRBJ2-1
ASSPPERDHNEQF
>TRBV5-4|-|TRBJ2-1
ASSPGSAGFNEQF
>TRBV11-2|-|TRBJ2-7
ASSLTDSYEQY
>TRBV30|-|TRBJ2-1
AWSRGNKNSYNEQF
>TRBV6-5|TRBD2|TRBJ2-1
ASSYGLAGHNEQF
>TRBV30|TRBD1|TRBJ1-1
AWTLKGRGHTEAF
>TRBV7-6|TRBD2|TRBJ2-1
ASGASGDEQF
>TRBV7-3|-|TRBJ1-3
ASSLGGSGNTIY
>TRBV2|TRBD2|TRBJ2-1
ASSVRHPGLVNEQF
>TRBV27|TRBD1|TRBJ2-2
ASSSGTGAGELF